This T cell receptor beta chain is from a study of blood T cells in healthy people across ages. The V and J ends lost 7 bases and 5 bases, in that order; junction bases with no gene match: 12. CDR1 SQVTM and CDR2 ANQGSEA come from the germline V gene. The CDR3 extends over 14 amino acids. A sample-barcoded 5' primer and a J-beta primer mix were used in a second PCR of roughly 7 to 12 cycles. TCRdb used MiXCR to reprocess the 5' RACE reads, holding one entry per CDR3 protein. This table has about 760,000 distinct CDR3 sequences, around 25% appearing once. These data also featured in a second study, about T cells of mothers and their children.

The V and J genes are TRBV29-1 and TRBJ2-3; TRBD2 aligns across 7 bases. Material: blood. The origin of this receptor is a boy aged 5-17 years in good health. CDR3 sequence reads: CSARTSQAQDTQYF. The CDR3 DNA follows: TGCAGCGCCCGGACTAGTCAGGCACAAGATACGCAGTATTTT.